Listed here are 10 T cell receptor beta chains from one sample, sequenced in a study of T-cell reconstitution after alpha-beta-depleted transplantation in children (dated by TCRdb to 2016 to 2018). Library preparation was by PCR. Sequenced using an Illumina HiSeq 2500. TCR library preparation used molecular barcoding, with unique molecular identifiers applied to normalize quantification of the TCRbeta repertoire. In TCRdb, the public reads were trimmed at Q25 with fastp and aligned with MiXCR, with productive beta chains retained. Rows with a matching CDR3 protein are joined into one entry that keeps the most common DNA and genes. Across this sample there are under 750,000 distinct CDR3 sequences, with 20% to 25% seen only once. Together, the top ten hold 13% to 15% of the sample. The treatment or condition label on this specimen signifies: allogeneic hematopoietic cell transplantation with graft depleted of TCRalphabeta T cells and CD19 B cells.

The sample was PBMCs, mostly from graft donor cells, taken 360 days after TCRalphabeta/CD19-depleted stem cell transplant. The receptors stem from a boy in the first two years of life who had a stem cell transplant for acute myeloid leukemia, so the T cells may come from the graft donor.

This chain joins TRBV7-8 and TRBJ1-5; weak D call: TRBD1 (5 bases). V lost 5 bases to trimming and J lost 4 bases, with 18 bases between them. Germline CDR1 and CDR2: SGHVS and FQNEAQ. CDR3 length equals 16 residues. The CDR3 loop is CASSTEVGGSNQPQHF. As DNA, the CDR3 is TGTGCCAGCAGCACCGAAGTTGGGGGGTCTAATCAGCCCCAGCATTTT.

This clonotype was picked up many times. The chain employs TRBV5-1 and TRBJ2-3, with 7 bases lining up with TRBD1. The germline V gene encodes CDR1 SGHRS and CDR2 YFSETQ. V lost 1 base to trimming and J lost 2 bases; unmatched junction nucleotides: 4. The CDR3 is 15 amino acids. CDR3 in amino acids: CASSLKGQYTDTQYF. CDR3 sequence (DNA): TGCGCCAGCAGCTTGAAGGGACAGTACACAGATACGCAGTATTTT.

The gene calls are TRBV10-3 and TRBJ2-3; 9 bases match TRBD1. Germline trimming cut 6 bases from V and 3 bases from J; bases unmatched to any gene: 1. Germline lookup yields CDR1 ENHRY and CDR2 SYGVKD. This CDR3 has 13 amino acids. CDR3 coding DNA: TGTGCCATCAGGGACAGGGGAACAGATACGCAGTATTTT. Its protein product is CAIRDRGTDTQYF.

The genes are TRBV12-3 or TRBV12-4 and TRBJ1-1, with D perhaps matching TRBD1 (5 bases). This CDR3 contains 15 residues. Trimming shortened V by 6 bases and J by 0 bases, and 14 bases separated the two germline ends. The chain's CDR3 is CASRLQAGMNTEAFF. CDR3 nucleotide sequence: TGTGCCAGCAGACTTCAGGCAGGGATGAACACTGAAGCTTTCTTT.

Details on this clonotype: One junction end does not reproduce the germline sequence, and a read error may be involved. The chain links TRBV7-9 to TRBJ1-1; D is unresolved. The length of the CDR3 is 13 residues. Looked up from germline, CDR1 is SEHNR and CDR2 is FQNEAQ (reference sequence). CDR3: CASSLAGLGEAFF. The CDR3 coding sequence is TGTGCCAGCAGTTTAGCGGGGTTAGGTGAAGCTTTCTTT.

V is TRBV29-1 and J is TRBJ1-1, with no clear D. The germline CDR1 and CDR2 sequences are SQVTM and ANQGSEA. Trimming removed 7 bases from V and 1 base from J, with 16 bases in between. The CDR3 runs to 14 residues. CDR3 protein: CSAAWLGRNTEAFF. Written as DNA, the CDR3 is TGCAGCGCCGCCTGGTTAGGGAGGAACACTGAAGCTTTCTTT.

V and J are TRBV20-1 and TRBJ1-5, with a tentative D call TRBD1 (6 bases). This CDR3 has 14 amino acids. Germline-derived CDR1 and CDR2 are DFQATT and SNEGSKA (reference sequence). V was trimmed by 1 base and J by 2 bases, leaving 9 bases between them. In nucleotides, the CDR3 is TGCAGTGCTAGAGCGGGGGCGGGCAATCAGCCCCAGCATTTT. It translates to CSARAGAGNQPQHF.

The V call is TRBV6-1, the J call TRBJ2-7; a possible D gene is TRBD2 (6 bases). The length of the CDR3 is 14 residues. Trimming shortened V by 6 bases and J by 3 bases, and 15 bases separated the two germline ends. Germline assignment: CDR1 MNHNS and CDR2 SASEGT. CDR3 region: CASRGGRSVYEQYV. The CDR3 coding sequence is TGTGCCAGCAGGGGAGGACGTTCGGTCTACGAGCAGTACGTC.

Regarding this clonotype: Possible read error: a much larger clone is one base away. This sequence joins TRBV29-1 and TRBJ2-5; 8 bases map to TRBD2. In germline, CDR1 is SQVTM, CDR2 ANQGSEA. This CDR3 is 13 amino acids long. CDR3 sequence reads: CSVRGGAQETQCF. The CDR3 DNA sequence: TGCAGCGTTCGGGGGGGGGCGCAAGAGACCCAGTGCTTC.

A few counts support this clonotype. The genes are TRBV5-1 and TRBJ2-5; 10 positions match TRBD2. The junction had 8 bases not matched to a gene; V was cut back by 4 bases and J by 5 bases. Germline CDR1 and CDR2: SGHRS and YFSETQ. This CDR3 contains 15 residues. The CDR3 spells CASSNRAGGLETQYF. The CDR3 nucleotides read TGCGCCAGCAGCAACAGAGCGGGGGGGCTGGAGACCCAGTACTTC.